The clone carrying this T cell receptor beta chain was picked up a small number of times. Its antigen remains unknown. The length of the CDR3 is 16 residues. Germline CDR1 and CDR2: LNHNV and YYDKDF (reference sequence). The germline V and J ends were trimmed by 0 bases and 10 bases, with 19 bases remaining between them. This entry is derived from a study of T-cell memory formation after mild COVID-19. As for the study in general: Clusters were largely donor specific.

Whole-study results and caveats: Contracting CD4+ clones were located mainly in CM and EM, and CD8+ clones in EMRA.

In TCRdb, the 5' RACE reads were re-called with MiXCR into one record per CDR3 protein. The repertoire holds more than 250,000 distinct CDR3 sequences, roughly 15% seen once, with less than 30% in the top ten. This sequence joins TRBV15 and TRBJ2-1; TRBD1 might be the D (6 bases). The receptor's source is a young man who had mild COVID-19 (a few samples of this study predate the infection). Cell type and time point are not known. Material for sequencing was PBMCs or a T cell subset sorted from them (not recorded which). The DNA of the CDR3 is TGTGCCACCAGCAGAGAAACGGGACACGGACCTCTGGAGCAGTTCTTC. Amino acids: CATSRETGHGPLEQFF.